This is a list of T cell receptor beta chains from one sample in a study of shared clonotypes between healthy human individuals. This table comes from immunoSEQ multiplex PCR, and its TCRdb copy is limited to in-frame clones, with some not included. The profile shows more than 1.2 million clones, approximately 98.5% of them singletons. Sequenced material: naive CD4+ T cells sorted from blood. These receptors originate from a man aged 25 to 40 in good health. The CDR3 runs from the conserved cysteine through the conserved F or W. The order of the fields is V gene, clone size, J gene, D gene, CDR3 protein, CDR3 DNA. D genes are given only for firm matches. Size is omitted from some rows. Given values are once, few, many or a class for expanded clones.

>TRBV6-4|once|TRBJ1-1|TRBD1
CASSEQGMNTEAFF
TGTGCCAGCAGTGAACAGGGGATGAACACTGAAGCTTTCTTT
>TRBV19|-|TRBJ2-5|-
CASSISGVETQYF
TGTGCCAGTAGTATTTCGGGGGTGGAGACCCAGTACTTC
>TRBV28|-|TRBJ1-2|-
CASSKQGGGYTF
TGTGCCAGCAGTAAACAGGGAGGGGGCTACACCTTC
>TRBV7-2|-|TRBJ1-5|-
CASSLRGYSNQPQHF
TGTGCCAGCAGCTTACGCGGGTATAGCAATCAGCCCCAGCATTTT
>TRBV7-2|-|TRBJ2-1|-
CASSPRTGTSHNEQFF
TGTGCCAGCAGCCCGCGGACAGGGACTAGCCACAATGAGCAGTTCTTC
>TRBV5-1|-|TRBJ2-7|-
CASRHTGSHEQYF
TGCGCCAGCAGACACACAGGGTCCCACGAGCAGTACTTC
>TRBV28|-|TRBJ1-5|-
CASSPPVQPQHF
TGTGCCAGCAGCCCCCCAGTACAGCCCCAGCATTTT
>TRBV5-1|-|TRBJ2-7|TRBD1
CASSLRQGAYEQYF
TGCGCCAGCAGCTTGAGGCAGGGGGCTTACGAGCAGTACTTC
>TRBV29-1|-|TRBJ2-3|-
CSVSPDSRTDTQYF
TGCAGCGTGAGCCCCGACAGCCGCACAGATACGCAGTATTTT
>TRBV28|-|TRBJ2-1|TRBD2
CATASGGNEQFF
TGTGCCACCGCTAGCGGGGGCAATGAGCAGTTCTTC
>TRBV21-1|-|TRBJ1-1|-
CASSTTGRPEAFF
TGTGCCAGCAGCACTACAGGGAGGCCTGAAGCTTTCTTT
>TRBV19|-|TRBJ1-3|-
CASSMGWYGNTIYF
TGTGCCAGTAGTATGGGGTGGTATGGAAACACCATATATTTT
>TRBV6-5|-|TRBJ2-7|-
CASSYSRFGSSYEQYF
TGTGCCAGCAGTTACTCGAGATTCGGGAGCTCCTACGAGCAGTACTTC
>TRBV5-1|-|TRBJ2-2|-
CASSPDDNTGELFF
TGCGCCAGCAGCCCGGACGATAACACCGGGGAGCTGTTTTTT
>TRBV28|-|TRBJ1-5|-
CASTRGGEGSNQPQHF
TGTGCCAGCACCCGAGGGGGGGAGGGGAGCAATCAGCCCCAGCATTTT
>TRBV19|-|TRBJ2-6|TRBD1
CASSDRAGANVLTF
TGTGCCAGTAGTGACAGGGCTGGGGCCAACGTCCTGACTTTC
>TRBV7-2|-|TRBJ2-1|-
CASSLAGVGAVEQFF
TGTGCCAGCAGCTTAGCGGGCGTGGGAGCGGTTGAGCAGTTCTTC
>TRBV5-1|-|TRBJ2-7|TRBD1
CASSLATGGYEQYF
TGCGCCAGCAGCTTGGCGACAGGGGGGTACGAGCAGTACTTC
>TRBV5-1|once|TRBJ2-3|-
CASKRMTKIDTQYF
TGCGCCAGCAAACGCATGACCAAAATAGATACGCAGTATTTT
>TRBV29-1|once|TRBJ2-4|-
CSVELGAKNIQYF
TGCAGCGTTGAGCTTGGGGCCAAAAACATTCAGTACTTC
>TRBV6-5|-|TRBJ2-1|-
CASNPPGTNEQFF
TGTGCCAGCAACCCCCCGGGAACCAATGAGCAGTTCTTC
>TRBV28|-|TRBJ2-7|TRBD2
CASSSRLRGLAGTRAYEQYF
TGTGCCAGCAGTTCCCGGCTCCGCGGACTAGCGGGAACAAGGGCCTACGAGCAGTACTTC
>TRBV9|-|TRBJ2-1|-
CASSGWDTSGASYNEQFF
TGTGCCAGCAGCGGGTGGGACACCTCGGGGGCTTCCTACAATGAGCAGTTCTTC
>TRBV27|-|TRBJ2-7|-
CASRAPGALVEQYF
TGTGCCAGCAGGGCTCCGGGGGCTTTAGTCGAGCAGTACTTC
>TRBV5-4|-|TRBJ2-3|TRBD2
CASSLYLAASTDTQYF
TGTGCCAGCAGCTTGTACCTAGCGGCTAGCACAGATACGCAGTATTTT
>TRBV27|once|TRBJ2-3|-
CASSMGHLTDTQYF
TGTGCCAGCAGTATGGGGCACCTCACAGATACGCAGTATTTT
>TRBV5-5|-|TRBJ2-7|-
CASSLGAYEQYF
TGTGCCAGCAGCTTGGGCGCCTACGAGCAGTACTTC
>TRBV5-1|-|TRBJ2-7|-
CASSLTGRLSSAYEQYF
TGCGCCAGCAGCTTAACAGGGAGGCTCAGTAGTGCCTACGAGCAGTACTTC
>TRBV2|-|TRBJ2-7|-
CASSVNREKQYF
TGTGCCAGCAGTGTTAACAGGGAGAAGCAGTACTTC
>TRBV5-4|-|TRBJ2-7|TRBD2
CASREDAGLTPEQYF
TGTGCCAGCAGGGAGGATGCGGGACTAACCCCCGAGCAGTACTTC
>TRBV29-1|-|TRBJ2-4|-
CSVAEGPGGENIQYF
TGCAGCGTTGCGGAGGGCCCCGGTGGAGAAAACATTCAGTACTTC
>TRBV6-5|-|TRBJ2-3|-
CASSFNLGTDTQYF
TGTGCCAGCAGTTTCAACCTTGGCACAGATACGCAGTATTTT
>TRBV18|-|TRBJ2-3|TRBD1
CASSPLRGQVISTDTQYF
TGTGCCAGCTCACCTCTTCGAGGACAGGTGATTAGCACAGATACGCAGTATTTT
>TRBV29-1|-|TRBJ2-3|TRBD2
CSVELAADTQYF
TGCAGCGTTGAACTAGCGGCAGATACGCAGTATTTT
>TRBV19|-|TRBJ1-1|TRBD1
CASSILDRDVTEAFF
TGTGCCAGTAGTATTTTGGACAGGGACGTGACTGAAGCTTTCTTT
>TRBV15|-|TRBJ2-3|-
CATSRASPDTQYF
TGTGCCACCAGCAGGGCTAGTCCAGATACGCAGTATTTT
>TRBV5-1|-|TRBJ2-7|TRBD1
CASMQGAQHEQYF
TGCGCCAGCATGCAGGGGGCGCAACACGAGCAGTACTTC
>TRBV7-7|-|TRBJ2-1|-
CASSLGQTYNEQFF
TGTGCCAGCAGCCTTGGACAGACATACAATGAGCAGTTCTTC
>TRBV6-5|-|TRBJ1-1|-
CASSKRRTEAFF
TGTGCCAGCAGTAAAAGGCGGACCGAAGCTTTCTTT
>TRBV9|-|TRBJ2-2|TRBD1
CASSAPRGRSPGELFF
TGTGCCAGCAGCGCCCCCAGGGGGCGCAGTCCCGGGGAGCTGTTTTTT
>TRBV7-9|-|TRBJ2-1|TRBD2
CASSPRGAGVSYNEQFF
TGTGCCAGCAGTCCCAGGGGAGCGGGAGTCTCCTACAATGAGCAGTTCTTC
>TRBV2|-|TRBJ2-5|-
CALGGTAGETQYF
TGTGCCCTAGGAGGAACCGCCGGAGAGACCCAGTACTTC
>TRBV7-2|-|TRBJ1-5|-
CASSLNPPDRPQHF
TGTGCCAGCAGCCTTAATCCCCCCGACCGCCCCCAGCATTTT
>TRBV27|-|TRBJ1-4|-
CAVSRVGRGEKLFF
TGTGCCGTCTCTCGGGTGGGGCGAGGCGAAAAACTGTTTTTT
>TRBV9|-|TRBJ2-7|TRBD1
CASSVGDREGYEQYF
TGTGCCAGCAGCGTAGGGGACAGGGAAGGATACGAGCAGTACTTC
>TRBV27|-|TRBJ2-7|-
CASSLRVSYEQYF
TGTGCCAGCAGTTTGAGGGTCTCCTACGAGCAGTACTTC
>TRBV19|-|TRBJ2-1|TRBD2
CASSGKWTSGRPSYNEQFF
TGTGCCAGTAGTGGGAAATGGACTAGCGGGAGACCGTCCTACAATGAGCAGTTCTTC
>TRBV5-1|-|TRBJ1-2|TRBD1
CASSSQGGRYGYTF
TGCGCCAGCAGCTCTCAGGGGGGAAGGTATGGCTACACCTTC
>TRBV28|-|TRBJ2-7|-
CASSFWGYEQYF
TGTGCCAGCAGTTTCTGGGGGTACGAGCAGTACTTC
>TRBV7-3|-|TRBJ1-1|TRBD1
CASSKDRANTEAFF
TGTGCCAGCAGCAAGGACAGGGCTAACACTGAAGCTTTCTTT
>TRBV19|-|TRBJ2-7|TRBD1
CASSGDRGLDEQYF
TGTGCCAGTAGTGGGGACAGGGGGCTGGACGAGCAGTACTTC
>TRBV7-2|few|TRBJ1-4|-
CASSLFATNEKLFF
TGTGCCAGCAGCTTATTTGCAACTAATGAAAAACTGTTTTTT
>TRBV5-1|-|TRBJ1-1|-
CASSLEWPINTEAFF
TGCGCCAGCAGCTTGGAATGGCCCATCAACACTGAAGCTTTCTTT
>TRBV5-1|-|TRBJ1-1|-
CASSLDGEGGEAFF
TGCGCCAGCAGCTTGGATGGGGAAGGCGGTGAAGCTTTCTTT
>TRBV7-7|-|TRBJ2-5|-
CASSPGWAETQYF
TGTGCTAGCAGCCCTGGATGGGCGGAGACCCAGTACTTC